This TCR beta chain was recorded in a study of T cell responses to AZD1222 COVID-19 vaccine. Study-level information: Pooled together were second doses at about 4 or about 12 weeks.

About this clone: What it recognizes is unknown.

Findings and limits, study-wide: Clonal diversity may have been underestimated, and the donors were mostly white British, with more females than males. Just 5 to 7 AZD1222 recipients tested seropositive at baseline.

Repertoires were generated with immunoSEQ multiplex PCR, while TCRdb's copy carries only in-frame clones and drops some. This table has some 200,000 clones, 70% to 90% appearing once. The CDR3 loop spans 15 amino acids. Germline trimming cut 6 bases from V and 7 bases from J; bases unmatched to any gene: 11. CDR1 and CDR2 from the germline V gene are SEHNR and FQNEAQ (reference sequence). The starting material was peripheral blood, obtained on day 0 of AZD1222 vaccination. This receptor was obtained from an adult in good health. The genes are TRBV7-9 and TRBJ2-2; 7 positions agree with TRBD2. The CDR3 sequence: CASRILSRGDGELFF. The CDR3 DNA follows: TGTGCCAGCAGAATACTAAGTCGGGGGGACGGGGAGCTGTTTTTT.